What follows are 12 T cell receptor beta chains derived from one specimen sequenced in a study of cytomegalovirus exposure and HLA in healthy donors. PCR used 60 Vbeta primers and 13 Jbeta primers. Data came from immunoSEQ multiplex PCR; TCRdb stores just in-frame clones and leaves some out. The repertoire holds 65,000 or so clones, with approximately 80% as singletons. The sequenced sample was PBMCs. These receptors were collected from a woman aged 40 to 49 in good health and CMV-seropositive.

V gene TRBV5-1 combines with J gene TRBJ1-4, with TRBD1 matching over 10 bases. The V segment lost 3 bases and the J segment 4 bases; nucleotides outside the gene matches: 6. The CDR3 runs 16 residues. The V gene's germline CDR1 is SGHRS and CDR2 YFSETQ. The CDR3 DNA sequence: TGCGCCAGCAGCTCTGGACAGGGGGGGCGTAATGAAAAACTGTTTTTT. Its translation is CASSSGQGGRNEKLFF. Filled out from reference TRBV5-1 and TRBJ1-4, the complete variable domain reads KAGVTQTPRYLIKTRGQQVTLSCSPISGHRSVSWYQQTPGQGLQFLFEYFSETQRNKGNFPGRFSGRQFSNSRSEMNVSTLELGDSALYLCASSSGQGGRNEKLFFGSGTQLSVL.

The genes are TRBV18 and TRBJ1-1; 12 nucleotides agree with TRBD1. Germline V gives CDR1 KGHSH, CDR2 LQKENI. This CDR3 comprises 17 residues. V was clipped by 1 base and J by 11 bases; unmatched bases: 14. The CDR3 here is CASSPQARDRGRMWAFF. The CDR3 nucleotides read TGTGCCAGCTCACCACAAGCCCGGGACAGGGGGCGAATGTGGGCTTTCTTT. Combining the CDR3 with reference TRBV18 and TRBJ1-1 gives the whole variable domain NAGVMQNPRHLVRRRGQEARLRCSPMKGHSHVYWYRQLPEEGLKFMVYLQKENIIDESGMPKERFSAEFPKEGPSILRIQQVVRGDSAAYFCASSPQARDRGRMWAFFGQGTRLTVV.

This rearrangement joins TRBV9 to TRBJ2-3, with 7 bases that match TRBD2. The germline gives CDR1 SGDLS, CDR2 YYNGEE. Unmatched junction bases numbered 10, after V lost 4 bases and J lost 2 bases. The CDR3 extends over 16 amino acids. As DNA, the CDR3 is TGTGCCAGCAGCCCCCGGGCTAGCGGAATCACAGATACGCAGTATTTT. Protein product: CASSPRASGITDTQYF.

J is TRBJ1-1 and V is TRBV13; possibly TRBD1 for D (5 bases). The CDR3 sequence is 15 residues long. Germline CDR1 PRHDT, CDR2 FYEKMQ (reference sequence). With 8 bases removed from V and 0 bases from J, the gap between germline ends came to 16 bases. The CDR3 DNA is TGTGCCAGCGGGGAGGGGTGGGGGGTGAACACTGAAGCTTTCTTT. Translating gives CASGEGWGVNTEAFF.

The chain uses TRBV5-8 and TRBJ1-5, with 8 bases aligning to TRBD1. The CDR3 is made up of 15 amino acids. The V and J ends lost 0 bases and 5 bases, in that order; junction bases with no gene match: 4. Germline CDR1 reads SGHTS; CDR2 reads YDEGEE. CDR3 sequence: CASSLDGQGHQPQHF. The CDR3 region has the DNA TGTGCCAGCAGCTTGGATGGACAGGGCCATCAGCCCCAGCATTTT.

The rearrangement uses TRBV7-7 and TRBJ2-7; D might be TRBD1 (6 bases). V lost 5 bases and J 5 bases, leaving 13 bases between the germline ends. The CDR3 spans 13 residues. CDR1 is SSHAT and CDR2 is FNYEAQ in the germline V gene (reference sequence). Here the CDR3 reads CASSHQGRDEQYF. In DNA form, the CDR3 reads TGTGCCAGCAGCCATCAGGGGCGGGACGAGCAGTACTTC.

This clone was picked up a small number of times. The rearrangement uses TRBV9 and TRBJ1-6; perhaps TRBD1 as D (5 bases). CDR3 size: 14 residues. Looked up from germline, CDR1 is SGDLS and CDR2 is YYNGEE. V lost 2 bases and J 7 bases, leaving 10 bases between the germline ends. Here the CDR3 DNA reads TGTGCCAGCAGCGTTCGCAGGGAAAATTCACCCCTCCACTTT. Its protein is CASSVRRENSPLHF.

V gene TRBV5-1 combines with J gene TRBJ1-2, with D unresolved. CDR1 is SGHRS and CDR2 is YFSETQ in the germline V gene. This CDR3 has 13 amino acids. V lost 4 bases to trimming and J lost 8 bases, with 15 bases between them. CDR3 loop: CASSPLEGLGYTF. The CDR3 DNA sequence: TGCGCCAGCAGCCCTTTAGAGGGTTTAGGCTACACCTTC.

The rearrangement joins TRBV29-1 to TRBJ1-2, with 9 bases lining up with TRBD1. The ends lost 6 bases at V and 4 bases at J; junction bases unmatched: 3. CDR1 is SQVTM, CDR2 ANQGSEA, per germline. The CDR3 length is 12 residues. The CDR3 is CSVRDRVYGYTF. The CDR3 bases are TGCAGCGTCCGGGACAGGGTCTATGGCTACACCTTC.

This chain connects TRBV6-1 to TRBJ2-2; 8 bases agree with TRBD1. This CDR3 contains 16 residues. Germline-derived CDR1 and CDR2 are MNHNS and SASEGT. The J segment lost 4 bases and the V segment lost 2 bases, leaving 6 bases of the junction unmatched. DNA for the CDR3: TGTGCCAGCAGTGAACCTTCCGGGACAGGCACCGGGGAGCTGTTTTTT. Translated, it gives CASSEPSGTGTGELFF.

The genes are TRBV9 and TRBJ1-2, with 9 bases matching TRBD1. V lost 4 bases and J lost 4; bases outside the gene matches: 11. The germline gives CDR1 SGDLS, CDR2 YYNGEE. The CDR3 loop spans 16 amino acids. Written as DNA, the CDR3 is TGTGCCAGCAGCTTAGCAGGGACAGGGAAGTCCTATGGCTACACCTTC. Translation gives CASSLAGTGKSYGYTF.

This clone was counted a few times. This chain uses TRBV7-3 with TRBJ1-1; D call uncertain. The V gene lost 2 bases and the J gene lost 2 bases, with 6 bases spanning the gap. CDR1 and CDR2 from the germline V gene are SGHTA and FQGTGA. The CDR3 is 13 residues long. CDR3 residues: CASSLSLNTEAFF. The CDR3 DNA is TGTGCCAGCAGCTTATCCCTAAACACTGAAGCTTTCTTT.